This T cell receptor beta chain was retrieved from a study of immune heterogeneity within non-small cell lung tumors. Study-level information: Tumors were classified as 4 squamous cell carcinomas, some 10 non-squamous carcinomas and 1 not otherwise specified.

This clonotype was detected ten times or more. Its target is not known. The starting template was genomic DNA from bulk tumor, about 600 ng per sample. Doctors removed several biopsies from each primary tumor during surgery, keeping them far apart. The study cohort was described as untreated, and its members had newly diagnosed non-small cell lung cancer. They went on to have curative surgery. Curative-intent surgery was being performed on the donors, who were patients newly diagnosed with non-small cell lung cancer. Study outcomes and limitations: Alongside site-unique high-frequency clones, identical dominant CDR3 beta clonotypes recurred across tumor sites within a patient. Comparison across individual patients showed largely distinct high-frequency T-cell receptor beta clonotypes.

In a multiplex PCR, 32 V and 13 J primers amplified TCR beta CDR3. TCRdb independently ran MiXCR on the multiplex PCR reads; one entry per CDR3 protein. Of around 9,600 distinct CDR3 sequences listed, 25% to 40% are singletons. Per germline, CDR1 SNHLY and CDR2 FYNNEI. The CDR3 is made up of 11 amino acids. V gave up 9 bases and J gave up 2 bases, with 7 bases separating them. The source is a man in his 60s with non-small cell lung cancer. The sequencing input was lung tumor tissue. The chain is built from TRBV2 and TRBJ1-1, with D uncertain. The CDR3 region has the DNA TGTGCCAGAACTACTAACACTGAAGCTTTCTTT. Its translation is CARTTNTEAFF.